This paragraph covers one T cell receptor (beta chain) sequence. These data belong to a study of blood T cell repertoires in COVID-19. About the study: Italy, Spain and the United States were the sources of the convalescent and acute COVID-19 samples. PBMCs, B-cell-depleted T cells, or T cells provided the cDNA or gDNA that made up the material.

V lost 1 base and J 0 bases, leaving 13 bases between the germline ends. Germline CDR1 reads SEHNR; CDR2 reads FQNEAQ (reference sequence). The CDR3 is made up of 17 amino acids. The assay was immunoSEQ multiplex PCR, and TCRdb's table has in-frame clones only and misses some. Of over 350,000 clones in the sample, more than 75% were seen once. Participants spanned ages about 18 to 95 years and resided in 20 to 25 US areas. This sequence was found in a woman younger than 30 who had recovered from COVID-19. The J gene is TRBJ1-3, the V gene TRBV7-9, with D uncertain. Sample: PBMCs or T cells enriched from blood (not recorded which). The CDR3 nucleotides are TGTGCCAGCAGCTTAGACCCGCGCTCTCACTCTGGAAACACCATATATTTT. It specifies CASSLDPRSHSGNTIYF.